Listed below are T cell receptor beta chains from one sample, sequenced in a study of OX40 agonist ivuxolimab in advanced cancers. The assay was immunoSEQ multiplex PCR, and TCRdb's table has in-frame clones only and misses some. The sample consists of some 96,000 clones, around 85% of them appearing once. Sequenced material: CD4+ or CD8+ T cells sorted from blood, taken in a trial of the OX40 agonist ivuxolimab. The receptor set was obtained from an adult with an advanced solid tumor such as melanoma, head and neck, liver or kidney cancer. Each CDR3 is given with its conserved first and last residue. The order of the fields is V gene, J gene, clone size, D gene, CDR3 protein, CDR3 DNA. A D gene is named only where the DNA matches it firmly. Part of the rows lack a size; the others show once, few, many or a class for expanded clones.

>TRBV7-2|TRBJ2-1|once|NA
CASSFIRMNEQFF
TGTGCCAGCAGCTTTATCCGAATGAATGAGCAGTTCTTC
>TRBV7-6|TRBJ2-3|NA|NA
CASSSRGGQRTDTQYF
TGTGCCAGCAGCTCAAGGGGGGGACAACGCACAGATACGCAGTATTTT
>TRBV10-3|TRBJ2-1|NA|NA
CAISPTGPQSSYNEQFF
TGTGCCATCAGTCCCACGGGACCTCAATCCTCCTACAATGAGCAGTTCTTC
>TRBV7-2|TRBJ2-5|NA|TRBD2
CASSLYGGGETQYF
TGTGCCAGCAGCTTGTATGGGGGGGGAGAGACCCAGTACTTC
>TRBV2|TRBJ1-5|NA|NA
CASSVGKGSNQPQHF
TGTGCCAGCAGTGTAGGGAAGGGAAGCAATCAGCCCCAGCATTTT
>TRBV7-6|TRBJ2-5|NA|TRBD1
CASSPFPGTGRGETQYF
TGTGCCAGCAGCCCCTTTCCCGGGACAGGGCGGGGAGAGACCCAGTACTTC
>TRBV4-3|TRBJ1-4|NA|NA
CASSRRRLRANEKLFF
TGCGCCAGCAGCCGTAGAAGGTTAAGAGCTAATGAAAAACTGTTTTTT
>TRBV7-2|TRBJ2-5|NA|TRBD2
CASSLGTSAKVETQYF
TGTGCCAGCAGCTTAGGGACTAGCGCTAAGGTAGAGACCCAGTACTTC
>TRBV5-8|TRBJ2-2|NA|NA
CASSPRLTGELFF
TGTGCCAGCAGCCCCCGGTTGACCGGGGAGCTGTTTTTT
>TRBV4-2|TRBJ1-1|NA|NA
CASTLGAGKATEAFF
TGTGCCAGCACCCTTGGGGCCGGCAAGGCCACTGAAGCTTTCTTT
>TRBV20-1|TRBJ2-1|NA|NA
CSANGYNEQFF
TGCAGTGCCAACGGCTACAATGAGCAGTTCTTC
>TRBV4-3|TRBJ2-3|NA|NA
CASSQQGSTDTQYF
TGCGCCAGCAGCCAACAGGGAAGCACAGATACGCAGTATTTT
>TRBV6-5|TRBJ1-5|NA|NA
CASSENRAPWEF
TGTGCCAGCAGTGAGAACAGGGCTCCTTGGGAATTT
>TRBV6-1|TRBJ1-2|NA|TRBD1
CASSHRGLGYGYTF
TGTGCCAGCAGCCACAGGGGGCTTGGCTATGGCTACACCTTC
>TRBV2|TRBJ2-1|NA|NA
CASGVSSYNEQFF
TGTGCCTCAGGCGTGAGCTCCTACAATGAGCAGTTCTTC
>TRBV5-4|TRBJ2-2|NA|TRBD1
CASSGYRGHTGELFF
TGTGCCAGCAGCGGGTACAGGGGGCACACCGGGGAGCTGTTTTTT
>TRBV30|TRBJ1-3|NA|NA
CAWSNIVGNTIYF
TGTGCCTGGAGCAACATTGTGGGAAACACCATATATTTT
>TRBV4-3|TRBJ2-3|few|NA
CASSHSGQPTDTQYF
TGCGCCAGCAGCCACTCGGGACAACCCACAGATACGCAGTATTTT
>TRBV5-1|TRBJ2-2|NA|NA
CASSPEGNTGELFF
TGCGCCAGCAGCCCGGAAGGGAATACCGGGGAGCTGTTTTTT
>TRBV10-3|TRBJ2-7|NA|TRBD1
CAISEREPGQGSYEQYF
TGTGCCATCAGTGAAAGGGAACCGGGACAGGGTTCCTACGAGCAGTACTTC